This T cell receptor (beta chain) was documented in a study of identical twins. Study-level results: Researchers reported excess low generation probability among twin-shared out-of-frame alpha sequences. It was possible that invariant MAIT and iNKT cells partly confounded the zero-insertion analyses.

The CDR3 covers 15 residues. V trimming: 8 bases; J trimming: 6 bases; junction bases outside the gene matches: 10. The germline V gene has CDR1 MNHNS and CDR2 SASEGT. Every one of the donors was a healthy Caucasian. Details on this clonotype: Its cognate antigen is unknown.

A universal primer binding site was introduced by template switching. The final cDNA contained unique molecular identifiers. TCRdb itself ran the 5' RACE reads through MiXCR, one entry per CDR3 protein. The repertoire holds approximately 550,000 distinct CDR3 sequences, with 20% to 25% as singletons. These data were also reused for a study on yellow fever vaccine responses in identical twins.

The genes are TRBV6-1 and TRBJ2-4; 10 positions match TRBD2. The origin of this receptor is a woman younger than 35 in good health. The sequencing sample was made of CD4+ T cells sorted from blood. This CDR3 reads CASGNPVAGGNIQYF. The CDR3 DNA sequence: TGTGCCAGCGGAAACCCAGTAGCGGGGGGAAACATTCAGTACTTC.